What follows are 16 T cell receptor beta chains derived from one specimen sequenced in a study of blood T cell repertoires in COVID-19. Clones were sequenced by immunoSEQ multiplex PCR, and TCRdb holds only the in-frame ones, with some missing. The repertoire holds 180,000 or so clones, with 70% to 90% as singletons. Sequenced input: peripheral blood. These receptors were obtained from an elderly woman in a cohort sampled during active or convalescent COVID-19.

The rearrangement joins TRBV14 to TRBJ2-7, with D perhaps matching TRBD1 (8 bases). The CDR3 extends over 18 amino acids. Germline-derived CDR1 and CDR2 are SGHDN and FVKESK. Trimming left V 1 base short and J 2 bases short, with 21 bases between. CDR3 coding DNA: TGTGCCAGCAGCCAAGGGAGGAACAGCGGGACAGGAGCCTACGAGCAGTACTTC. Translating gives CASSQGRNSGTGAYEQYF.

The V and J genes are TRBV24-1 and TRBJ1-1, with TRBD1 as a possible D gene (5 bases). The V end was cut by 2 bases, the J end by 7 bases, with 13 bases between. Germline V CDR1 and CDR2: KGHDR, SFDVKD. CDR3 length equals 14 residues. This chain's CDR3 is CATSDSMGGDEAFF. CDR3 sequence (DNA): TGTGCCACCAGTGATTCCATGGGGGGGGATGAAGCTTTCTTT.

The V and J genes are TRBV3-1 (or the pseudogene TRBV3-2) and TRBJ2-1, with 14 bases fitting TRBD2. After removal of 5 bases from V and 9 bases from J, the junction contained 9 bases not matched to a gene. Per germline, CDR1 LGHDT and CDR2 YNNKEL (reference sequence). This CDR3 comprises 16 residues. The CDR3 DNA is TGTGCCAGCAGCAGGACGACTAGCGGGGGGGCGGGTGAGCAGTTCTTC. As protein: CASSRTTSGGAGEQFF.

The chain has TRBV11-3 and TRBJ2-3; 10 bases line up with TRBD1. Per the germline V gene, CDR1 is SGHNT and CDR2 is YENEEA. Trimming took 8 bases from V and 6 from J; bases not matched to a gene: 5. The CDR3 consists of 13 residues. The CDR3 nucleotides are TGTGCCAGCGCTAGGGGACAGGGGGATACGCAGTATTTT. It translates to CASARGQGDTQYF.

The DNA of the CDR3 is TGTGCCACCAGCAGAGGACGTTTAGCCGACAATGAGCAGTTCTTC. Translated, it gives CATSRGRLADNEQFF. V is TRBV15 and J is TRBJ2-1; no clear D. The CDR3 consists of 15 residues. Trimming shortened V by 1 base and J by 5 bases, and 12 bases separated the two germline ends. Germline loops: CDR1 LNHNV, CDR2 YYDKDF (reference sequence). Supplemented by reference TRBV15 and TRBJ2-1, the full variable domain reads DAMVIQNPRYQVTQFGKPVTLSCSQTLNHNVMYWYQQKSSQAPKLLFHYYDKDFNNEADTPDNFQSRRPNTSFCFLDIRSPGLGDTAMYLCATSRGRLADNEQFFGPGTRLTVL.

The chain joins TRBV5-5 to TRBJ1-2; D is ambiguous. Between the trimmed V and J ends, which lost 3 bases and 6 bases, there was a span of 9 bases. CDR3 length equals 12 residues. CDR1 is SGHKS, CDR2 YYEKEE, per germline (reference sequence). This CDR3 reads CASSSDMNGYTF. The CDR3 DNA reads TGTGCCAGCAGCTCTGACATGAATGGCTACACCTTC.

CDR3 in amino acids: CASSLDLRMKPVEAFF. The CDR3 DNA is TGTGCCAGCAGCTTAGATTTGAGAATGAAACCGGTTGAAGCTTTCTTT. The rearrangement links TRBV11-2 to TRBJ1-1, with D uncertain. There are 16 residues in the CDR3. V was shortened by 0 bases and J by 7 bases, with 18 bases between the two germline ends. Germline V gene lookup returns CDR1 SGHAT and CDR2 FQNNGV.

This sequence joins TRBV19 and TRBJ1-1; the D gene is possibly TRBD1 (5 bases). This CDR3 has 14 residues. The V end lost 6 bases, the J end lost 4 bases, and 15 bases lay between the germline ends. Germline CDR1 LNHDA, CDR2 SQIVND (reference sequence). As DNA, the CDR3 is TGTGCCAGTAGACCCGGGGGATGGATCACTGAAGCTTTCTTT. It codes for CASRPGGWITEAFF.

This rearrangement joins TRBV5-6 to TRBJ2-1; D is unresolved. CDR3 size: 11 residues. The germline gives CDR1 SGHDT, CDR2 YYEEEE. With 4 bases removed from V and 4 bases from J, the gap between germline ends came to 3 bases. The DNA for the CDR3 is TGTGCCAGCAGCGAGTACAATGAGCAGTTCTTC. Protein sequence: CASSEYNEQFF.

This clone appeared a single time. The chain uses TRBV28 and TRBJ1-2; 7 bases map to TRBD1. In germline, CDR1 is MDHEN, CDR2 SYDVKM. V lost 4 bases to trimming and J lost 6 bases; unmatched junction nucleotides: 5. This CDR3 region has 13 residues. This CDR3 reads CASSSRGLNGYTF. The CDR3 bases are TGTGCCAGCAGTTCGAGGGGGCTTAATGGCTACACCTTC.

The chain recombines TRBV2 with TRBJ1-1; D ambiguous. Germline V gene data show CDR1 as SNHLY and CDR2 as FYNNEI. The CDR3 runs to 10 residues. Trimming stripped 6 bases from V and 7 bases from J, with 6 bases between. The CDR3 nucleotides read TGTGCCAGCAGGCGGCATGAAGCTTTCTTT. This sequence encodes CASRRHEAFF.

The chain carries TRBV3-1 (or the pseudogene TRBV3-2) and TRBJ1-2; no clear D gene. Germline V CDR1 and CDR2: LGHDT, YNNKEL (reference sequence). V dropped 1 base and J dropped 4 bases, with 10 bases sitting between them. This CDR3 is 14 amino acids long. The CDR3 bases are TGTGCCAGCAGCCAAGTCGACACCACCTATGGCTACACCTTC. Residues: CASSQVDTTYGYTF.

The chain uses TRBV30 and TRBJ2-3; tentatively, D is TRBD1 (6 bases). The V end was cut by 3 bases, the J end by 0 bases, with 7 bases between. The V gene's germline CDR1 is GTSNPN and CDR2 SVGIG (reference sequence). CDR3 size: 13 residues. CDR3 amino acids: CAWRDRSTDTQYF. CDR3 nucleotide sequence: TGTGCCTGGAGGGACAGAAGCACAGATACGCAGTATTTT.

This CDR3 reads CASSYGGGVNTGELFF. DNA of the CDR3: TGTGCCAGCAGTTACGGTGGGGGGGTGAACACCGGGGAGCTGTTTTTT. The chain joins TRBV6-5 to TRBJ2-2, with TRBD2 matching over 7 bases. From germline, CDR1 is MNHEY and CDR2 SVGAGI. This CDR3 contains 16 residues. After removal of 2 bases from V and 1 base from J, the junction contained 4 bases not matched to a gene.

The chain recombines TRBV5-6 with TRBJ2-2, with D perhaps TRBD1 (6 bases). The CDR3 spans 19 residues. Germline CDR1 and CDR2: SGHDT and YYEEEE. The germline V and J ends were trimmed by 3 bases and 5 bases, with 26 bases remaining between them. The chain's CDR3 is CASSSQQQGRVYITGELFF. CDR3 sequence (DNA): TGTGCCAGCAGCTCCCAACAACAGGGCCGCGTTTATATAACCGGGGAGCTGTTTTTT.

This chain connects TRBV10-3 to TRBJ2-1, with TRBD2 matching over 9 bases. Germline CDR1 and CDR2: ENHRY and SYGVKD. The V and J ends lost 4 bases and 3 bases, in that order; junction bases with no gene match: 1. The CDR3 is made up of 14 amino acids. CDR3 loop: CAISGGRDYNEQFF. CDR3 DNA: TGTGCCATCAGTGGCGGGAGGGACTACAATGAGCAGTTCTTC.